Following are 24 T cell receptor beta chains from one sample sequenced in a study of T cell repertoires in cytomegalovirus infection. TCRdb used MiXCR to reprocess the reads, holding one entry per CDR3 protein. The sample lists roughly 630,000 distinct CDR3 sequences; less than 25% were seen once. The source material was CD8+ T cells from PBMCs. Source of these receptors: a human donor in good health (CMV status not recorded). Some clones in this sample may be carry-over from other donors' samples.

V gene TRBV9 combines with J gene TRBJ2-2; D remains ambiguous. The ends were cut back, 1 base at V and 1 base at J, with 2 bases in the middle. The CDR3 runs 13 residues. Germline CDR1 SGDLS, CDR2 YYNGEE. The chain's CDR3 is CASSVMNTGELFF. CDR3 DNA sequence: TGTGCCAGCAGCGTAATGAACACCGGGGAGCTGTTTTTT.

V is TRBV10-3 and J is TRBJ2-7, with D maybe TRBD1 (6 bases). From germline, CDR1 is ENHRY and CDR2 SYGVKD. Between the trimmed V and J ends, which lost 0 bases and 3 bases, there was a span of 15 bases. The CDR3 spans 16 residues. CDR3 bases: TGTGCCATCAGTGAGTCGAAGTGGCAGGGGAGCTACGAGCAGTACTTC. Protein: CAISESKWQGSYEQYF.

The chain carries TRBV3-1 and TRBJ2-3; tentative D call: TRBD2 (5 bases). V lost 0 bases, J lost 0 bases, and 13 bases lay in between. This CDR3 is built from 17 residues. Germline assignment: CDR1 LGHDT and CDR2 YNNKEL (reference sequence). CDR3 loop: CASSQDPGSGSTDTQYF. The CDR3 DNA sequence: TGTGCCAGCAGCCAAGATCCGGGAAGCGGAAGCACAGATACGCAGTATTTT.

The chain links TRBV7-2 to TRBJ1-2; the match to TRBD1 covers 7 bases. Germline lookup yields CDR1 SGHTA and CDR2 FQGNSA. Trimming cost V 5 bases and J 3 bases; bases outside gene matches: 6. The CDR3 sequence is 14 residues long. The CDR3 spells CASSPDRKYYGYTF. The CDR3 DNA sequence: TGTGCCAGCAGCCCGGACAGGAAGTACTATGGCTACACCTTC.

This chain joins TRBV7-9 and TRBJ2-7; no clear D gene. This CDR3 has 16 residues. V was pared by 4 bases and J by 3 bases, with 19 bases between. Germline CDR1 and CDR2: SEHNR and FQNEAQ (reference sequence). The CDR3 spells CASSSAEAHNVYEQYF. The CDR3, as DNA: TGTGCCAGCAGCTCAGCAGAGGCTCATAACGTCTACGAGCAGTACTTC.

The rearrangement links TRBV5-6 to TRBJ1-2; D not certain. The germline CDR1 and CDR2 sequences are SGHDT and YYEEEE. CDR3 length: 14 residues. V was cut by 4 bases and J by 4 bases, with 14 bases left in between. The CDR3 DNA follows: TGTGCCAGCAGCCCATCGGAGGGTACCTATGGCTACACCTTC. Translation gives CASSPSEGTYGYTF.

The chain combines TRBV4-2 with TRBJ2-3; D gene ambiguous. Trimming removed 0 bases from V and 4 bases from J, with 5 bases in between. This CDR3 is 13 amino acids long. Germline CDR1 LGHNA, CDR2 YNFKEQ. The CDR3 loop is CASSQDQSDTQYF. In DNA form, the CDR3 reads TGTGCCAGCAGCCAAGACCAGTCAGATACGCAGTATTTT.

Turning to this clonotype: It may be a read error: a sequence one base away is much more abundant. The genes are TRBV27 and TRBJ1-6; 9 bases line up with TRBD1. Germline CDR1 reads MNHEY; CDR2 reads SMNVEV (reference sequence). The CDR3 has 15 residues. The CDR3 nucleotides read TGTGCCAACAGTTCGCGGGACAGGGCTAATTCACCCCTCCACTTT. Translation gives CANSSRDRANSPLHF.

The gene calls are TRBV6-2 or TRBV6-3 and TRBJ2-7; 8 positions match TRBD1. The CDR3 runs 14 residues. V was pared by 2 bases and J by 2 bases, with 2 bases of the junction left unmatched. CDR1 is MNHEY, CDR2 SVGEGT, per germline. The CDR3 DNA reads as TGTGCCAGCAGTTACGGGGACAGGCCCTACGAGCAGTACGTC. Protein product: CASSYGDRPYEQYV.

In this sample, this clonotype turned up once. A much more abundant neighbour one base away suggests this may be a read error. This rearrangement joins TRBV12-3 or TRBV12-4 to TRBJ2-7; 7 bases line up with TRBD2. The CDR3 runs to 15 residues. This chain's CDR3 is CASSRETSWYDEQCF. The CDR3 region has the DNA TGTGCCAGCAGCCGCGAGACTAGCTGGTACGACGAGCAGTGCTTC.

On this clonotype: It may be a read error: a sequence one base away is much more abundant. This chain joins TRBV7-6 and TRBJ2-2; D is unresolved. This CDR3 contains 14 residues. Germline V CDR1 and CDR2: SGHVS, FNYEAQ. The CDR3 reads CASSPLGNIGELFF. CDR3 bases: TGTGCCAGCAGCCCCTTGGGAAACATCGGGGAGCTGTTTTTT.

This rearrangement joins TRBV28 to TRBJ2-7; D could derive from TRBD1 or TRBD2 (5 bases each). The germline V gene has CDR1 MDHEN and CDR2 SYDVKM. This CDR3 has 16 residues. Trimming left V 3 bases short and J 4 bases short, with 19 bases between. The CDR3 is CASSLGPGPTGYEQYV. The CDR3, as DNA: TGTGCCAGCAGTTTGGGGCCGGGACCCACCGGATACGAGCAGTACGTC.

This clonotype was seen a few times. This chain links TRBV4-2 with TRBJ2-3; no reliable D call. V dropped 0 bases and J dropped 2 bases, with 12 bases sitting between them. The CDR3 runs to 16 residues. Germline lookup yields CDR1 LGHNA and CDR2 YNFKEQ. The CDR3 coding sequence is TGTGCCAGCAGCCAAGATCTCGAAAGATCCACAGATACGCAGTATTTT. It specifies CASSQDLERSTDTQYF.

This clonotype was detected only a few times. The chain employs TRBV6-2 or TRBV6-3 and TRBJ2-1, with 9 nucleotides matching TRBD1. Germline V CDR1 and CDR2: MNHEY, SVGEGT. There are 14 residues in the CDR3. V lost 6 bases, J lost 7 bases, and 7 bases stayed unmatched. The CDR3 DNA sequence: TGTGCCAGCAGCGGAGGACAGGGGAGGAATGAGCAGTTCTTC. Protein sequence: CASSGGQGRNEQFF.

This clonotype was detected ten times or more. The rearrangement uses TRBV14 and TRBJ1-2, with D unclear. Germline V gives CDR1 SGHDN, CDR2 FVKESK. This CDR3 region has 14 residues. Trimming shortened V by 0 bases and J by 2 bases, and 7 bases separated the two germline ends. The CDR3 region has the DNA TGTGCCAGCAGCCAAGATCTGGGAAACTATGGCTACACCTTC. Protein sequence: CASSQDLGNYGYTF.

This clonotype appeared many times. V and J are TRBV7-6 and TRBJ2-1; 7 bases are shared with TRBD1. Germline V gene lookup returns CDR1 SGHVS and CDR2 FNYEAQ. The CDR3 sequence is 17 residues long. The junction had 13 bases not matched to a gene; V was cut back by 1 base and J by 7 bases. The DNA for the CDR3 is TGTGCCAGCAGCTTAGTAGGGACAGATTCAAGGGGTAATGAGCAGTTCTTC. Its translation is CASSLVGTDSRGNEQFF.

Points on this clonotype: This may come from a read error, since a much larger clone is one base off. The chain carries TRBV6-6 and TRBJ2-5, with D perhaps TRBD2 (7 bases). Per the germline V gene, CDR1 is MNHNY and CDR2 is SVGAGI (reference sequence). This CDR3 is 14 amino acids long. V was cut by 6 bases and J by 5 bases, with 16 bases left in between. CDR3 loop: CASRGVGGLETQYF. The CDR3 DNA follows: TGTGCCAGCAGGGGAGTGGGGGGGCTGGAGACCCAGTACTTC.

Of note for this clonotype: A much bigger clone sits one base away, suggesting this may be a read error. The chain uses TRBV10-3 and TRBJ1-2; TRBD1 aligns across 8 bases. Per the germline V gene, CDR1 is ENHRY and CDR2 is SYGVKD. Unmatched junction bases numbered 14, after V lost 0 bases and J lost 8 bases. This CDR3 contains 17 residues. Written as DNA, the CDR3 is TGTGCCATCAGTGAGTCTACTCCGGACAGGGTATCGGGGGGCTACACCTTC. Residues: CAISESTPDRVSGGYTF.

V gene TRBV27 combines with J gene TRBJ2-7; 7 bases fit TRBD1. V lost 7 bases, J lost 5 bases, and 8 bases stayed unmatched. CDR1 MNHEY and CDR2 SMNVEV come from the germline V gene (reference sequence). This CDR3 has 13 residues. CDR3 in amino acids: CASMGTADHEQYF. DNA for the CDR3: TGTGCCAGCATGGGGACAGCGGACCACGAGCAGTACTTC.

This clonotype was seen just once. The chain employs TRBV10-3 and TRBJ2-3; a possible D gene is TRBD2 (5 bases). CDR1 and CDR2 from the germline V gene are ENHRY and SYGVKD. The CDR3 runs to 19 residues. Trimming stripped 1 base from V and 2 bases from J, with 22 bases between. The CDR3 nucleotides read TGTGCCATCAGTGAGTTACGATCTTCCGCAGAGGAGGTCACAGATACGCAGTATTTT. Its translation is CAISELRSSAEEVTDTQYF.

The chain joins TRBV9 to TRBJ2-1, with D perhaps TRBD1 (6 bases). The CDR3 has 15 amino acids. Germline V gene lookup returns CDR1 SGDLS and CDR2 YYNGEE. Trimming pared 0 bases from V and 8 bases from J, leaving 15 bases between. The CDR3 region is CASSVEGDYGDEQFF. CDR3 sequence (DNA): TGTGCCAGCAGCGTAGAGGGGGATTACGGGGATGAGCAGTTCTTC. Filled out from reference TRBV9 and TRBJ2-1, the complete variable domain reads DSGVTQTPKHLITATGQRVTLRCSPRSGDLSVYWYQQSLDQGLQFLIQYYNGEERAKGNILERFSAQQFPDLHSELNLSSLELGDSALYFCASSVEGDYGDEQFFGPGTRLTVL.

This clonotype was observed many times. V is TRBV28 and J is TRBJ2-5; 8 bases agree with TRBD2. Germline CDR1 reads MDHEN; CDR2 reads SYDVKM. Trimming removed 4 bases from V and 0 bases from J; junction bases left unmatched: 13. This CDR3 is 18 amino acids long. CDR3 sequence (DNA): TGTGCCAGCAGTTCCCCTAAAGCGGGGGCCAGAAACCAAGAGACCCAGTACTTC. Protein: CASSSPKAGARNQETQYF.

This clonotype has ten or more counts. The V call is TRBV7-9, the J call TRBJ2-3; D unresolved. Germline CDR1 SEHNR, CDR2 FQNEAQ (reference sequence). CDR3 length: 13 residues. V lost 6 bases and J lost 3, with 10 bases in between. CDR3 amino acids: CASRVPRTDTQYF. In DNA form, the CDR3 reads TGTGCCAGCAGGGTCCCACGGACAGATACGCAGTATTTT.

This clonotype was observed a few times. V and J are TRBV12-5 and TRBJ2-4, with 9 bases identical to TRBD1. The V gene end was trimmed by 6 bases and the J gene end by 1 base; junction bases not matched to a gene: 4. This CDR3 contains 15 residues. The germline V gene has CDR1 LGHNT and CDR2 FRNRAP. This CDR3 is CASGPGTGAKNIQYF. The CDR3 DNA reads TGTGCTAGTGGACCCGGGACAGGGGCCAAAAACATTCAGTACTTC. Supplemented by reference TRBV12-5 and TRBJ2-4, the full variable domain reads DARVTQTPRHKVTEMGQEVTMRCQPILGHNTVFWYRQTMMQGLELLAYFRNRAPLDDSGMPKDRFSAEMPDATLATLKIQPSEPRDSAVYFCASGPGTGAKNIQYFGAGTRLSVL.